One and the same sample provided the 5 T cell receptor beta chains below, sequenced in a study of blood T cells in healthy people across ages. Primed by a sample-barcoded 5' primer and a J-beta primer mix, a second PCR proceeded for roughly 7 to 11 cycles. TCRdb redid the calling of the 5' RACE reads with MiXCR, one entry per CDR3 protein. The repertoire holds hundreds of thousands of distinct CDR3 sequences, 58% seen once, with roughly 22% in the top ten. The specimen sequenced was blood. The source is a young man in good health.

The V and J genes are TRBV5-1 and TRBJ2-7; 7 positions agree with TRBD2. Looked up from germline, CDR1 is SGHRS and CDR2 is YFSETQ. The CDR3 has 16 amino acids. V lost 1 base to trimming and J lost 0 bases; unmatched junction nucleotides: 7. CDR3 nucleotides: TGCGCCAGCAGCTTGCCGAGCGGGAAGGGCTCCTACGAGCAGTACTTC. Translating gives CASSLPSGKGSYEQYF.

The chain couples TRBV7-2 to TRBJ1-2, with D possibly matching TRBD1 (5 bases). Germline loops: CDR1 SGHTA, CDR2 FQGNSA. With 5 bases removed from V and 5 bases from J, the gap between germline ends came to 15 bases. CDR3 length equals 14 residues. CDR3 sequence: CASSARARGYGYTF. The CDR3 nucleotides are TGTGCCAGCAGCGCCCGAGCTAGGGGTTATGGCTACACCTTC.

The CDR3 nucleotides are TGCGCCAGCAGCACCTGGGACAGGGCCCCTGGGGCCAACGTCCTGACTTTC. Its protein product is CASSTWDRAPGANVLTF. The genes are TRBV5-1 and TRBJ2-6, with 9 bases aligning to TRBD1. Germline values: CDR1 SGHRS, CDR2 YFSETQ. V gave up 4 bases and J gave up 2 bases; unmatched junction bases: 7. This CDR3 spans 17 amino acids.

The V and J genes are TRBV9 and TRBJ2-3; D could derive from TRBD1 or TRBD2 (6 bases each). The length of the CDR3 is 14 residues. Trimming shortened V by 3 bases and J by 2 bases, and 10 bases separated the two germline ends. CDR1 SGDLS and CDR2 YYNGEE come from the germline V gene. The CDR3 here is CASSGGALTDTQYF. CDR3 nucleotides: TGTGCCAGCAGCGGGGGGGCCCTCACAGATACGCAGTATTTT.

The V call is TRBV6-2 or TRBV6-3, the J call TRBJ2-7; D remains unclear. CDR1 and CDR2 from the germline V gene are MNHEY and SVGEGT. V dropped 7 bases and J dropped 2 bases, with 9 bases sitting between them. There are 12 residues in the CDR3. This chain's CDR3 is CASMGSTYEQYF. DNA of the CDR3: TGTGCCAGCATGGGCAGTACCTACGAGCAGTACTTC.